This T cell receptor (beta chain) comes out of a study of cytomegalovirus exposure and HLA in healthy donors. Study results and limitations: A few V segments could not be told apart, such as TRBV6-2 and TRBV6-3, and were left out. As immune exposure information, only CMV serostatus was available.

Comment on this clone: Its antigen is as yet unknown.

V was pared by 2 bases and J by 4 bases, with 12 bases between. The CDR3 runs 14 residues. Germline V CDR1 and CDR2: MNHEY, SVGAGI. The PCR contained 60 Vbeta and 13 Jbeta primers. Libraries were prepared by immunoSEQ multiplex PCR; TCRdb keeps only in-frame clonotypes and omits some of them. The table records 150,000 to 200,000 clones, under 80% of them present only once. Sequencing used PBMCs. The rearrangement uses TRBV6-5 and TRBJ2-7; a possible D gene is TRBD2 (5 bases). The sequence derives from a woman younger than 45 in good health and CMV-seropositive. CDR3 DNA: TGTGCCAGCAGTTACAGGAGCGGTTTGTACGAGCAGTACTTC. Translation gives CASSYRSGLYEQYF.